This T cell receptor (beta chain) came from a study of blood T cell repertoires in COVID-19. Study at large: T cells, B-cell-depleted T cells, or PBMCs supplied cDNA or gDNA.

Profiled with immunoSEQ multiplex PCR; TCRdb holds only in-frame clones, not every one. The sample holds 250,000 to 300,000 clones; approximately 90% are singletons and the top ten take around an eighth. Per the germline V gene, CDR1 is MNHNY and CDR2 is SVGAGI (reference sequence). V lost 2 bases and J 3 bases, leaving 8 bases between the germline ends. The CDR3 length is 14 residues. The sample consisted of peripheral blood. V usage is TRBV6-6 and J usage is TRBJ1-3; D is uncertain. The receptor was derived from a woman in her fifties or sixties with acute or convalescent COVID-19. CDR3 sequence reads: CASSYKGDGNTIYF. CDR3 in DNA: TGTGCCAGCAGTTACAAGGGAGATGGAAACACCATATATTTT.